This T cell receptor (beta chain) was observed in a study of vaccination effects on CD4 cells after COVID-19. Study-level findings and limits: Convalescent post-vaccine spike-reactive clones were mostly newly vaccine-induced.

The table came from immunoSEQ multiplex PCR; TCRdb's copy has only in-frame clones and leaves some out. In the table there are tens of thousands of clones, more than 70% of which are singletons. The CDR3 consists of 13 residues. CDR1 is MDHEN, CDR2 SYDVKM, per germline. Trimming at V came to 10 bases and at J to 4 bases, leaving 8 bases not matched to a gene. Antigen-specific CD4+ T cell clonotypes were called by their expansion after viral peptide-pool culture in ViraFEST. With nine to eleven days of culture completed, CD4+ T cells were isolated. Convalescent patients had PCR-confirmed SARS-CoV-2 infection between March and December 2020. Regarding this clone: What it binds is not known.

The source of this sequence is a human donor who had a prior SARS-CoV-2 infection. The material sequenced was CD4+ T cells from PBMCs cultured with a peptide pool, taken before COVID-19 vaccination. The rearrangement joins TRBV28 to TRBJ2-7; the match to TRBD1 covers 9 bases. Here the CDR3 reads CATTGGNKYEQYF. The CDR3 DNA sequence: TGTGCCACCACAGGGGGCAACAAATACGAGCAGTACTTC. The variable domain in full, completed from reference TRBV28 and TRBJ2-7, reads DVKVTQSSRYLVKRTGEKVFLECVQDMDHENMFWYRQDPGLGLRLIYFSYDVKMKEKGDIPEGYSVSREKKERFSLILESASTNQTSMYLCATTGGNKYEQYFGPGTRLTVT.